This record looks at one TCR beta chain sequence and its context. The CDR3 has 12 amino acids. The V end lost 3 bases, the J end lost 6 bases, and 9 bases lay between the germline ends. Germline lookup yields CDR1 SGHVS and CDR2 FQNEAQ. This sample is drawn from a study of control samples from healthy donors and cancer patients. The method was immunoSEQ multiplex PCR; TCRdb's version includes in-frame clones alone and lacks a portion of them. Among 75,000 to 100,000 clones, roughly four fifths were seen once, and the ten largest hold approximately 2%. V gene TRBV7-8 combines with J gene TRBJ2-7; no firm D call. Sequenced sample: blood. This sequence originates from a man between 60 and 75 years old in good health. CDR3 sequence (DNA): TGTGCCAGCAGCTTCCTTAACCGCGAGCAGTACTTC. It translates to CASSFLNREQYF.